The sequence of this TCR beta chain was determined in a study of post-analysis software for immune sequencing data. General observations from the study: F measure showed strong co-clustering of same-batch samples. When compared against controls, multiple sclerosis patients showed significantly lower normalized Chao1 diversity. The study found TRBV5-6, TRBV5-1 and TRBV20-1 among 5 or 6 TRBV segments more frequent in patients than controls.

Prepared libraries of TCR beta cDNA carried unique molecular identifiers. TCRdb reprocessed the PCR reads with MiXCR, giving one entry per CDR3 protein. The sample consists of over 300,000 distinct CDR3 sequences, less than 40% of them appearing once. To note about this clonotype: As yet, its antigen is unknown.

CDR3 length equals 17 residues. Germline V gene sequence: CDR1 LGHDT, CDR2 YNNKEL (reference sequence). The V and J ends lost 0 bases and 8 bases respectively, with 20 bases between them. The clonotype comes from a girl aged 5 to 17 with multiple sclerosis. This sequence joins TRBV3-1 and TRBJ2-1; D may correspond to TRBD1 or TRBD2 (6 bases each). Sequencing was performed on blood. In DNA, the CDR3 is TGTGCCAGCAGCCAAGATGGGGGGCCGGGGCGTGGGGATGAGCAGTTCTTC. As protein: CASSQDGGPGRGDEQFF.